This T cell receptor (beta chain) was recovered during a study of T cell responses to AZD1222 COVID-19 vaccine. Germline-derived CDR1 and CDR2 are SGHDT and YYEEEE. This CDR3 contains 13 residues. Deletions cut 0 bases from V and 4 bases from J, with 7 bases between. The protocol was immunoSEQ multiplex PCR, while the TCRdb copy is restricted to in-frame clones and leaves out a portion. The sample includes over 130,000 clones, 92% of them seen just once. This TCR was sampled from an adult who received the AZD1222 COVID-19 vaccine. The gene calls are TRBV5-6 and TRBJ1-2; D unclear. Specimen: peripheral blood, collected 28 days after the second AZD1222 dose. The CDR3 DNA is TGTGCCAGCAGCTTGGACGGATCCTATGGCTACACCTTC. Protein product: CASSLDGSYGYTF.